This T cell receptor (beta chain) derives from a study of blood T cell repertoires in COVID-19. Study as a whole: Samples came from the United States, Italy and Spain, spanning acute and convalescent COVID-19. From T cells, B-cell-depleted T cells, or PBMCs came the material, which was cDNA or gDNA.

The CDR3 has 16 residues. V dropped 3 bases and J dropped 9 bases, with 18 bases sitting between them. Per germline, CDR1 MRHNA and CDR2 SNTAGT. Original processing notes: Using reference gene primer amplification, nucleated cell counts were estimated. Using immunoSEQ multiplex PCR, the repertoire was profiled, and TCRdb retains in-frame clones only, with some absent. That table gives V, J and clone size, and the DNA gave D and trimming. Among some 160,000 clones listed, around 81% were seen once. Enrollment of patients from Seattle took place during active infection, with longitudinal follow-up. The chain is built from TRBV6-4 and TRBJ1-6; D unresolved. This clonotype was obtained from a woman of 80 years or more with COVID-19, enrolled during active disease. Sequenced sample: peripheral blood. The CDR3 protein is CASSDFGIKAGSPLHF. CDR3 in DNA: TGTGCCAGCAGTGATTTTGGGATAAAAGCGGGTTCACCCCTCCACTTT.